This T cell receptor (beta chain) was retrieved from a study of T cell repertoires in cytomegalovirus infection. In the study overall: An indication of both CMV infection and matching HLA type came from public TCR beta signatures.

TCRdb passed the reads through MiXCR, listing each CDR3 protein once. The profile covers 600,000 to 700,000 distinct CDR3 sequences, with about 30% appearing a single time and 18% taken by the ten largest. General observations from the study: Using cumulative public TCR beta family frequency, the authors identified those who carried CMV together with the relevant HLA. In two of eight donors, the top clonotype was HLA-C-restricted CMV-specific.

V dropped 3 bases and J dropped 3 bases, with 14 bases sitting between them. This CDR3 comprises 15 residues. In germline, CDR1 is SGHDN, CDR2 FVKESK. This clonotype was observed a handful of times. Antigen: not known. This material consisted of cultured PBMCs, taken from culture after CMV antigen stimulation. The sequence was collected from a human donor in good health (CMV status not recorded). Some clones in this sample may be carry-over from other donors' samples. The chain recombines TRBV14 with TRBJ1-1; D gene uncertain. CDR3 nucleotides: TGTGCCAGCAGCCACCCGGAGGGTCCCCACACTGAAGCTTTCTTT. It codes for CASSHPEGPHTEAFF.